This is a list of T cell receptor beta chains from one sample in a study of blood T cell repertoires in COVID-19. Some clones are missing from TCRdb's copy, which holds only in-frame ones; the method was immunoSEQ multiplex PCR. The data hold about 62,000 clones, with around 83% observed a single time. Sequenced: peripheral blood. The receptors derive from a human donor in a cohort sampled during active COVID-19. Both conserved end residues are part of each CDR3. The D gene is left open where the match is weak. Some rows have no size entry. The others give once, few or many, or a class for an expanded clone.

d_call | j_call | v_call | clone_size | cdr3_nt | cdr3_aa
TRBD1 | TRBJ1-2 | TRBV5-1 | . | TGCGCCAGCAGCTCCGGACAGGGGAATGGCTACACCTTC | CASSSGQGNGYTF
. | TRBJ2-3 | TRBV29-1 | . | TGCAGCGTGAGCCGGGACTTTAAGGCAGATACGCAGTATTTT | CSVSRDFKADTQYF
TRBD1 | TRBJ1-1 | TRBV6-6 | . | TGTGCCAGCAGTAGGACAGGGATTGAAGCTTTCTTT | CASSRTGIEAFF
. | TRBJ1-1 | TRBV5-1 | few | TGCGCCAGCAGCTGGGACTGGAACACTGAAGCTTTCTTT | CASSWDWNTEAFF
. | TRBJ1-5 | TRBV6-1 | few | TGTGCCAGCAGTGAAGGTGGAGTTCCAGGGGATCAGCCCCAGCATTTT | CASSEGGVPGDQPQHF
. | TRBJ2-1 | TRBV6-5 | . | TGTGCCAGCAGCCCAACCGGTTACAATGAGCAGTTCTTC | CASSPTGYNEQFF
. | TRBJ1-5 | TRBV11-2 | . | TGTGCCAGCAGCTTAGATCCAGGGCGGAATCAGCCCCAGCATTTT | CASSLDPGRNQPQHF
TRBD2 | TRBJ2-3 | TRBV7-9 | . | TGTGCCAGCAGGGTGACTAGCGGGAAGACAGATACGCAGTATTTT | CASRVTSGKTDTQYF
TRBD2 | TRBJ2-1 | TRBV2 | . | TGTGCCAGCATGGGGGGAGGGTACTCCACCGGTGAGCAGTTCTTC | CASMGGGYSTGEQFF
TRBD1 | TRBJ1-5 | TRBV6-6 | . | TGTGCCAGCAATACAGGGGATGGCAATCAGCCCCAGCATTTT | CASNTGDGNQPQHF
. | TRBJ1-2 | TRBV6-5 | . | TGTGCCAGCAGTTCCCCGACAGACCACTATGGCTACACCTTC | CASSSPTDHYGYTF
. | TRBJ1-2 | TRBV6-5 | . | TGTGCCAGCAGTTCACAGGGTAGGAGCTATGGCTACACCTTC | CASSSQGRSYGYTF
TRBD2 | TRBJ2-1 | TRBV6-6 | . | TGTGCCAGCAGTTTACTAGCGGATGAGCAGTTCTTC | CASSLLADEQFF
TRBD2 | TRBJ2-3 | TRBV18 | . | TGTGCCAGCTCGCCTAACAGGGGGCGAGGGACTAGCGGGGCTAGCACAGATACGCAGTATTTT | CASSPNRGRGTSGASTDTQYF
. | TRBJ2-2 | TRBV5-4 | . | TGTGCCAGCCAGGGCCTGAACACCGGGGAGCTGTTTTTT | CASQGLNTGELFF
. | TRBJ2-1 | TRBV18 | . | TGTGCCAGCTCACCAATTAGGGGGGGCTTCAGTGAGCAGTTCTTC | CASSPIRGGFSEQFF
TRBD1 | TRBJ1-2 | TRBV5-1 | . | TGCGCCAGCAGCTTTGGAGGGGGCGATGGGTATGGCTACACCTTC | CASSFGGGDGYGYTF
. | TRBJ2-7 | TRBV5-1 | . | TGCGCCAGCAGCTTGACTGTCTACGAGCAGTACTTC | CASSLTVYEQYF
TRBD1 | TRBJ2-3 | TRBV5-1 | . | TGCGCCAGCAGCGACCCCGGACAGGGAGCGTCGCGTACGCAGTATTTT | CASSDPGQGASRTQYF
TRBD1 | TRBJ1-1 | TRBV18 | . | TGTGCCAGCTCACCACGTACTCCGGGACAGGGGAACACTGAAGCTTTCTTT | CASSPRTPGQGNTEAFF
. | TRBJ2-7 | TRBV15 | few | TGTGCCACCAGCGTCGATGCCCTTCCTAAGCAGTACTTC | CATSVDALPKQYF
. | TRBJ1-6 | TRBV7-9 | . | TGTGCCAGCAGCTCGGACAGCCTTAATTCACCCCTCCACTTT | CASSSDSLNSPLHF
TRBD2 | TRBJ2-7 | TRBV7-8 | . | TGTGCCAGCAACAAACCGGGACTAGCGGTCGAGCAGTACTTC | CASNKPGLAVEQYF
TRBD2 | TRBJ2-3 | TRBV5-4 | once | TGTGCCAGCAGCTCTGGGACTAGCGGGAACACAGATACGCAGTATTTT | CASSSGTSGNTDTQYF
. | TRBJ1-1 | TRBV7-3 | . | TGTGCCAGTCAAGAGACAAAAGACACTGAAGCTTTCTTT | CASQETKDTEAFF
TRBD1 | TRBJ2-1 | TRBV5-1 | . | TGCGCCAGCAGCCAGGGGGAACAGGGTAACAATGAGCAGTTCTTC | CASSQGEQGNNEQFF
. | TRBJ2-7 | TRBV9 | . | TGTGCCAGCAGCGTAGGTTCTGCGGGGGCAACCTACGAGCAGTACTTC | CASSVGSAGATYEQYF
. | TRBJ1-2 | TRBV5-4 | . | TGTGCCAGCACTATCAATCAAGGGGGTGGCTACACCTTC | CASTINQGGGYTF
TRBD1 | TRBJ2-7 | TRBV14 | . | TGTGCCAGCAGCTCGTACAGGGGTGGCTACGAGCAGTACTTC | CASSSYRGGYEQYF
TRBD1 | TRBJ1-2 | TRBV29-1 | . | TGCAGCGTTGAAGGCAGGGGGCTAGGCTACACCTTC | CSVEGRGLGYTF
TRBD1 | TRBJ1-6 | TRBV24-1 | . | TGTGCCACCAGTGATTTGGGGATAAGGACAGGGAAAGCACCCCTCCACTTT | CATSDLGIRTGKAPLHF
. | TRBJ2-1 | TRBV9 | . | TGTGCCAGCAGCCAAGGAGGCTCCTACAATGAGCAGTTCTTC | CASSQGGSYNEQFF
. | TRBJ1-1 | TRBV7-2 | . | TGTGCCAGCAGCTTAACGGACAGTCTGAACACTGAAGCTTTCTTT | CASSLTDSLNTEAFF
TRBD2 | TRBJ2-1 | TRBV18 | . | TGTGCCAGCTCACCACCGAGCGGGAGGGCCGTAAATGAGCAGTTCTTC | CASSPPSGRAVNEQFF
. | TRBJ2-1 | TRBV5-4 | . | TGTGCCAGCAGTTCTCACCAGCGGAGCCTCAATGAGCAGTTCTTC | CASSSHQRSLNEQFF
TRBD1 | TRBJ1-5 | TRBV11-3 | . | TGTGCCAGCAGCCCCGGGACAGGGGGCGTTAGAAGCAATCAGCCCCAGCATTTT | CASSPGTGGVRSNQPQHF
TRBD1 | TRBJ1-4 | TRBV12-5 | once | TGTGCTAGTGGTTTACAGGGGATAGGGGAAAAACTGTTTTTT | CASGLQGIGEKLFF
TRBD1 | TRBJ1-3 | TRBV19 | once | TGTGCCAGTAGACCGGGACAGGAGAGCTCTGGAAACACCATATATTTT | CASRPGQESSGNTIYF
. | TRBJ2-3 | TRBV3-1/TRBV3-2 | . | TGTGCCAGCAGCCCGGGGGGTTGGGGGGCCGAAGATACGCAGTATTTT | CASSPGGWGAEDTQYF
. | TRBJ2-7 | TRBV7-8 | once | TGTGCCAGCTCCCACCAAGCATCAGGGGAAATAAGGCAGTACTTC | CASSHQASGEIRQYF
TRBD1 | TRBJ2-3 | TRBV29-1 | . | TGCAGCGGGACAGGTTTAGATACGCAGTATTTT | CSGTGLDTQYF